The rows below give T cell receptor beta chains drawn from one sample of a study of shared clonotypes between healthy human individuals. TCRdb's copy holds only in-frame clones and misses some; the assay was immunoSEQ multiplex PCR. The sample has 2 million to 3 million clones, 93% seen once. Specimen: naive CD4+ T cells from PBMCs. These receptors all come from a man between 18 and 29 years old in good health. Some clones in this sample may be carry-over from other donors' samples. Both conserved end residues are part of each CDR3. A D gene is named only where the DNA matches it firmly. Only part of the rows carry a size: once, few, many, or a class if the clone is expanded.

j_call d_call clone_size v_call cdr3_aa cdr3_nt
TRBJ1-2 . . TRBV11-2 CASSLWGLLGGYTF TGTGCCAGCAGCTTATGGGGGCTTCTGGGTGGCTACACCTTC
TRBJ2-7 . . TRBV7-2 CASSLRHSYEQYF TGTGCCAGCAGCCTCCGACATTCTTACGAGCAGTACTTC
TRBJ2-7 TRBD1 . TRBV9 CASSVTQGASHYEQYF TGTGCCAGCAGCGTAACCCAGGGGGCGTCACACTACGAGCAGTACTTC
TRBJ2-1 . . TRBV11-3 CASSSLPTDNEQFF TGTGCCAGCAGCTCCCTCCCTACGGACAATGAGCAGTTCTTC
TRBJ2-2 TRBD1 . TRBV5-1 CASSRTGGHTGELFF TGCGCCAGCAGCCGGACAGGGGGCCACACCGGGGAGCTGTTTTTT
TRBJ2-7 . . TRBV18 CASSPPKTPYEQYF TGTGCCAGCTCACCACCCAAAACCCCCTACGAGCAGTACTTC
TRBJ2-3 . . TRBV5-1 CASSLVPTDTQYF TGCGCCAGCAGCCTAGTACCCACAGATACGCAGTATTTT
TRBJ2-7 . few TRBV6-5 CASSYLRPPSSYEQYF TGTGCCAGCAGTTACTTAAGGCCCCCGAGCTCCTACGAGCAGTACTTC
TRBJ1-2 . . TRBV29-1 CSVPGMGRYGYTF TGCAGCGTTCCAGGGATGGGACGCTATGGCTACACCTTC
TRBJ2-2 TRBD2 . TRBV5-4 CASSQLGSGSFTGELFF TGTGCCAGCAGCCAGTTAGGGAGCGGGAGCTTCACCGGGGAGCTGTTTTTT
TRBJ2-7 TRBD2 . TRBV10-3 CAIRAGITYEQYF TGTGCCATTAGAGCGGGAATTACCTACGAGCAGTACTTC
TRBJ1-2 . . TRBV5-1 CASSPQESYGYTF TGCGCCAGCAGCCCACAGGAATCCTATGGCTACACCTTC
TRBJ1-2 . . TRBV27 CASSPQSIAGDYGCTF TGTGCCAGCAGCCCACAGTCTATCGCAGGGGATTATGGCTGCACCTTC
TRBJ2-5 . once TRBV5-1 CASSLAGASGETQYF TGCGCCAGCAGCTTGGCGGGCGCCTCGGGGGAGACCCAGTACTTC
TRBJ2-7 TRBD2 . TRBV7-7 CASSPGGRRDEQYF TGTGCCAGCAGCCCGGGAGGGAGAAGAGACGAGCAGTACTTC
TRBJ1-1 . . TRBV10-3 CAISDRWNTEAFF TGTGCCATCAGTGACCGGTGGAACACTGAAGCTTTCTTT
TRBJ2-1 . . TRBV7-9 CASSLEQGRIF TGTGCCAGCAGCTTAGAACAGGGTAGAATCTTC
TRBJ2-1 TRBD1 . TRBV18 CASSPERGRDRDNEQFF TGTGCCAGCTCACCAGAGAGGGGCCGGGACAGGGACAATGAGCAGTTCTTC
TRBJ2-3 . . TRBV7-3 CASSSQSGSTDTQYF TGTGCCAGCAGCTCACAGAGCGGGAGCACAGATACGCAGTATTTT
TRBJ1-1 . . TRBV6-5 CASKFPGPITEAFF TGTGCCAGCAAATTTCCCGGGCCCATCACTGAAGCTTTCTTT
TRBJ2-5 . . TRBV5-1 CASSLDSPRAVEKTQYF TGCGCCAGCAGCTTGGATTCACCCAGGGCGGTAGAAAAGACCCAGTACTTC
TRBJ2-1 . . TRBV29-1 CSVESGSNEQFF TGCAGCGTTGAAAGTGGCAGTAATGAGCAGTTCTTC
TRBJ2-3 . . TRBV19 CASTQFGVSTDTQYF TGTGCCAGTACCCAATTCGGGGTAAGCACAGATACGCAGTATTTT
TRBJ2-1 . . TRBV9 CASSVASAPREQFF TGTGCCAGCAGCGTAGCGTCGGCCCCCCGGGAGCAGTTCTTC
TRBJ1-4 . . TRBV6-1 CASSDWAVLTGSEKLFF TGTGCCAGCAGTGATTGGGCAGTCCTAACCGGATCCGAAAAACTGTTTTTT
TRBJ2-3 . . TRBV9 CASSVENTDTQYF TGTGCCAGCAGCGTAGAAAACACAGATACGCAGTATTTT
TRBJ2-2 TRBD1 . TRBV5-1 CASSLTTGTNTGELFF TGCGCCAGCAGCCTAACGACAGGGACGAACACCGGGGAGCTGTTTTTT
TRBJ1-4 TRBD1 . TRBV2 CASSDGDRDSEKLFF TGTGCCAGCAGTGATGGGGACAGGGATTCCGAAAAACTGTTTTTT
TRBJ2-6 . once TRBV27 CASSPYRTGMPAGANVLTF TGTGCCAGCAGTCCTTATCGGACGGGTATGCCCGCTGGGGCCAACGTCCTGACTTTC
TRBJ1-2 . . TRBV11-2 CASSLIQGPNYGYTF TGTGCCAGCAGCTTAATCCAGGGCCCTAACTATGGCTACACCTTC
TRBJ1-5 . . TRBV27 CASSVVQGTSQPQHF TGTGCCAGCAGTGTCGTACAGGGTACAAGTCAGCCCCAGCATTTT
TRBJ2-3 . . TRBV18 CASSPVGGADTQYF TGTGCCAGCTCACCAGTTGGAGGGGCAGATACGCAGTATTTT
TRBJ2-3 TRBD1 . TRBV5-8 CASSLDRGLKDTQYF TGTGCCAGCAGCTTGGACAGGGGGCTGAAAGATACGCAGTATTTT
TRBJ2-7 . few TRBV10-1 CASSVPPGVEQYF TGCGCCAGCAGTGTGCCCCCCGGCGTCGAGCAGTACTTC
TRBJ1-1 . . TRBV6-1 CASSPPPGTEAFF TGTGCTAGCAGTCCCCCCCCGGGGACTGAAGCTTTCTTT
TRBJ1-6 . . TRBV6-5 CASRLRGSSPLHF TGTGCCAGCAGACTCAGGGGTAGCTCACCCCTCCACTTT
TRBJ2-1 . . TRBV20-1 CSALKGSEQFF TGCAGTGCTCTTAAGGGAAGTGAGCAGTTCTTC
TRBJ2-6 . . TRBV30 CACGGSGANVLTF TGTGCCTGCGGGGGCTCTGGGGCCAACGTCCTGACTTTC
TRBJ2-7 TRBD1 . TRBV6-5 CASSLNRGRSYEQYF TGTGCCAGCAGTTTAAACAGGGGTCGGTCCTACGAGCAGTACTTC
TRBJ2-4 TRBD2 . TRBV28 CASRMASGIHIQYF TGTGCCAGCAGGATGGCTAGCGGGATACACATTCAGTACTTC
TRBJ2-1 . once TRBV4-2 CASSQDPRGLRGDNEQFF TGTGCCAGCAGCCAAGATCCCCGGGGACTAAGGGGGGACAATGAGCAGTTCTTC
TRBJ2-7 . . TRBV7-2 CASSLMQGSYEQYF TGTGCCAGCAGCTTAATGCAGGGGTCCTACGAGCAGTACTTC
TRBJ1-5 TRBD1 . TRBV19 CASSMTGGNQPQHF TGTGCCAGTAGTATGACAGGGGGGAATCAGCCCCAGCATTTT
TRBJ2-1 . . TRBV11-2 CASSTSRIHEQFF TGTGCCAGCAGCACTTCCAGAATCCATGAGCAGTTCTTC
TRBJ2-1 . . TRBV28 CATSTLTETYNEQFF TGTGCCACTTCGACCTTGACAGAAACTTACAATGAGCAGTTCTTC
TRBJ2-2 TRBD2 . TRBV10-3 CAIRAGGTHTGELFF TGTGCCATCAGGGCGGGGGGGACCCACACCGGGGAGCTGTTTTTT
TRBJ2-1 . . TRBV5-1 CASSTPVREDNEQFF TGCGCCAGCAGCACTCCCGTTAGGGAGGACAATGAGCAGTTCTTC
TRBJ2-1 . . TRBV5-1 CASSLLALSSYNEQFF TGCGCCAGCAGCCTGCTAGCGTTGAGCTCCTACAATGAGCAGTTCTTC
TRBJ2-7 . . TRBV7-2 CASSLAGGSYEQYF TGTGCCAGCAGCTTAGCGGGCGGGTCCTACGAGCAGTACTTC
TRBJ1-1 . . TRBV29-1 CSVSEGENTEAFF TGCAGCGTTTCTGAGGGCGAGAACACTGAAGCTTTCTTT
TRBJ2-1 . . TRBV6-1 CASTRGVYNEQFF TGTGCCAGCACACGTGGAGTATACAATGAGCAGTTCTTC
TRBJ1-1 . once TRBV6-5 CASSYALGKWAEAFF TGTGCCAGCAGTTACGCTCTGGGGAAGTGGGCTGAAGCTTTCTTT